The clone carrying this T cell receptor (beta chain) showed up many times. Its antigen is undetermined. The data were obtained in a study of CD8+CD57+ T cells in acquired aplastic anemia. Study findings and constraints: Patients shared around 31 CD8+ CDR3 sequences with controls.

Patients chosen for sequencing had CD8+CD57+ cells that had expanded, as shown by flow cytometry. All patients were therapy-naive when blood was sampled. CDR3 length equals 14 residues. Germline CDR1 reads SNHLY; CDR2 reads FYNNEI. The ends were cut back, 5 bases at V and 14 bases at J, with 24 bases in the middle. Profiling that covered TCR beta VDJ and CDR3 relied on genomic DNA as its template. TCRdb fed the reads into MiXCR, producing one record per CDR3 protein. The sample carries 120,000 or so distinct CDR3 sequences, nearly 40% recorded once. The receptor was derived from a human donor with aplastic anemia. Sample: sorted CD4+, CD8+, or CD8+CD57+ T cells (not recorded which) from PBMCs. The J gene is TRBJ1-2, the V gene TRBV2, with a weak D call TRBD1 (6 bases). The DNA of the CDR3 is TGTGCCAGCAGTCAAAGGGGCCGGATCACAGGGACTACCTTC. Protein sequence: CASSQRGRITGTTF.